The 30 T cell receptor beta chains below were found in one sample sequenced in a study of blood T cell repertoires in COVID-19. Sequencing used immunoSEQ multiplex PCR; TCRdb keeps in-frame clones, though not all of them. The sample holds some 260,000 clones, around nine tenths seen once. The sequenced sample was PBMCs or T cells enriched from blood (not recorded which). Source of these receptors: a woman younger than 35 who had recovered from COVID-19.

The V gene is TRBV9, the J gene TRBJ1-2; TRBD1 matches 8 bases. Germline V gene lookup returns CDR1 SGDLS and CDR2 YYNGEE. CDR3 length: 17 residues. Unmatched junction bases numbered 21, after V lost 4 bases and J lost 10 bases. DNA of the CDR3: TGTGCCAGCAGCACCTCAGGGGGCTATGGTTACACCACATACTACACCTTC. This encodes CASSTSGGYGYTTYYTF.

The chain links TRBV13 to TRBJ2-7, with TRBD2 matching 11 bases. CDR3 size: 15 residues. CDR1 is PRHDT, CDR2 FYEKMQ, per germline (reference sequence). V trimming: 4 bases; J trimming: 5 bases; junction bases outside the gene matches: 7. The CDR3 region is CASSSLAGGLHEQYF. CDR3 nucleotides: TGTGCCAGCAGCTCCCTAGCGGGGGGACTCCACGAGCAGTACTTC.

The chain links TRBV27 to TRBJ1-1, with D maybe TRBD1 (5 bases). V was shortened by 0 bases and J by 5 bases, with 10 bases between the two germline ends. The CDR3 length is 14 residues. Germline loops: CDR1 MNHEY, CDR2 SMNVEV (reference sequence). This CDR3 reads CASSLSQGRTEAFF. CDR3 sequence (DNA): TGTGCCAGCAGTTTATCTCAGGGTAGAACTGAAGCTTTCTTT.

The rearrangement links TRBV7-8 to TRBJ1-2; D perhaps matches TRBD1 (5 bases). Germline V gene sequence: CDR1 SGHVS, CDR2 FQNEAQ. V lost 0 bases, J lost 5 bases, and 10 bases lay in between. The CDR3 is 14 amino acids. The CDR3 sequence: CASSLAGARYGYTF. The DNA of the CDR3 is TGTGCCAGCAGCTTAGCAGGGGCTCGATATGGCTACACCTTC.

The CDR3 loop reads CASSLLRGSPEAFF. For the CDR3, the DNA is TGCGCCAGCAGCTTGCTCAGGGGGTCACCTGAAGCTTTCTTT. The J gene is TRBJ1-1, the V gene TRBV5-1, with 7 positions matching TRBD1. The CDR3 has 14 amino acids. From germline, CDR1 is SGHRS and CDR2 YFSETQ. With 1 base clipped from V and 6 bases from J, the junction kept 6 bases outside the gene matches.

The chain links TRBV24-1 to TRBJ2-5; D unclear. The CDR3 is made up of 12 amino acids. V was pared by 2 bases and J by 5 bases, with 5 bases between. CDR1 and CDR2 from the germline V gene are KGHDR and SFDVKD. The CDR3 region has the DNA TGTGCCACCAGTGATTCGTCTGAGACCCAGTACTTC. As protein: CATSDSSETQYF.

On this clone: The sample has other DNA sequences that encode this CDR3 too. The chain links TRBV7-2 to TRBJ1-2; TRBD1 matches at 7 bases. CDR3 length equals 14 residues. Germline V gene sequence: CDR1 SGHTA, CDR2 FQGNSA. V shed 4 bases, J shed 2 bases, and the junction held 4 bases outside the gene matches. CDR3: CASSSQGGNYGYTF. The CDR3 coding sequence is TGTGCCAGCAGCTCGCAGGGGGGCAACTATGGCTACACCTTC.

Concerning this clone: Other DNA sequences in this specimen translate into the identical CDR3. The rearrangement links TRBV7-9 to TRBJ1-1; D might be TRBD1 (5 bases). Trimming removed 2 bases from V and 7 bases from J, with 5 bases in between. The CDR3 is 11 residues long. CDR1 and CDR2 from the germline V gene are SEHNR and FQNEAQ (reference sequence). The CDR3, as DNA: TGTGCCAGCAGCTTACAGGGTGAAGCTTTCTTT. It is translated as CASSLQGEAFF. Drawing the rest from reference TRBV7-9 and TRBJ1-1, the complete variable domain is DTGVSQNPRHKITKRGQNVTFRCDPISEHNRLYWYRQTLGQGPEFLTYFQNEAQLEKSRLLSDRFSAERPKGSFSTLEIQRTEQGDSAMYLCASSLQGEAFFGQGTRLTVV.

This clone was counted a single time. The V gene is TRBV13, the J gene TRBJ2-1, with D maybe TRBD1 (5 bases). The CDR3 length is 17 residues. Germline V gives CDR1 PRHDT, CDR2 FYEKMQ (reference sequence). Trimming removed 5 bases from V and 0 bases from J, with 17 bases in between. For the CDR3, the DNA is TGTGCCAGCAGCCCTCGTCGAGAAGGGGTCTCCTACAATGAGCAGTTCTTC. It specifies CASSPRREGVSYNEQFF.

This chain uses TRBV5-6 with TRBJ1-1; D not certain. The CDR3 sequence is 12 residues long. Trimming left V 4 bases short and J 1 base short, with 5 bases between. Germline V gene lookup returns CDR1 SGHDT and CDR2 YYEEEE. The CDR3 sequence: CASSRGNTEAFF. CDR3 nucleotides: TGTGCCAGCAGCCGAGGGAACACTGAAGCTTTCTTT.

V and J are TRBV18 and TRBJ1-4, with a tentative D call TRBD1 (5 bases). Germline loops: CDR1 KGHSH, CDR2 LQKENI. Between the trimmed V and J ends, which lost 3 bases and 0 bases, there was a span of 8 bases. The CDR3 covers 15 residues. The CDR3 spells CASSPDSATNEKLFF. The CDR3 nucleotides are TGTGCCAGCTCACCCGACAGTGCAACTAATGAAAAACTGTTTTTT. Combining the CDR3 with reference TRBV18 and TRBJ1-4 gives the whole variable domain NAGVMQNPRHLVRRRGQEARLRCSPMKGHSHVYWYRQLPEEGLKFMVYLQKENIIDESGMPKERFSAEFPKEGPSILRIQQVVRGDSAAYFCASSPDSATNEKLFFGSGTQLSVL.

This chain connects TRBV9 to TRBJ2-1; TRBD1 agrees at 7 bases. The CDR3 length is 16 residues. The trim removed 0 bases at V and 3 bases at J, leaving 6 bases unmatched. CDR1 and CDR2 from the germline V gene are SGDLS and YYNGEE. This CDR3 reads CASSVAGTAHYNEQFF. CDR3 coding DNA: TGTGCCAGCAGCGTAGCCGGGACAGCCCACTACAATGAGCAGTTCTTC.

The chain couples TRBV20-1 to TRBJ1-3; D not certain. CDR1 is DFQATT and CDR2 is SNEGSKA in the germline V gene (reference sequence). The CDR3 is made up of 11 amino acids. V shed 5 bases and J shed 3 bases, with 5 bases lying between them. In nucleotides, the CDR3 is TGCAGTGCTCCAGATGGAAACACCATATATTTT. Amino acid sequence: CSAPDGNTIYF.

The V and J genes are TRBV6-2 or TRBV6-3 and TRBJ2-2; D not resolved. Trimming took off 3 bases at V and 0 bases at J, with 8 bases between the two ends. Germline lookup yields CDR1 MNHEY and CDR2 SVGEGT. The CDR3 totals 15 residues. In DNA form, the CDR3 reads TGTGCCAGCAGTTATTTTACACCGAACACCGGGGAGCTGTTTTTT. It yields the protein CASSYFTPNTGELFF.

Here the CDR3 reads CASSLLAGGPRTTDTQYF. The CDR3 DNA is TGTGCCAGCAGCCTACTAGCGGGGGGGCCGCGGACCACAGATACGCAGTATTTT. The chain uses TRBV7-2 and TRBJ2-3, with 13 positions matching TRBD2. This CDR3 comprises 18 residues. Germline V lookup: CDR1 SGHTA, CDR2 FQGNSA. The trim removed 5 bases at V and 2 bases at J, leaving 10 bases unmatched.

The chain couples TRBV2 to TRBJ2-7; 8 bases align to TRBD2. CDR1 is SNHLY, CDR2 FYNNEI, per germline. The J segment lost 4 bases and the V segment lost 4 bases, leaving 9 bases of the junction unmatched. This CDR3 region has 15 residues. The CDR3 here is CASSGRGGVDYEQYF. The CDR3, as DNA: TGTGCCAGCAGTGGTCGGGGGGGCGTGGATTACGAGCAGTACTTC.

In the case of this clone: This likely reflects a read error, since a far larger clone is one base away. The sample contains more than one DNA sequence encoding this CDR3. The CDR3 region has the DNA TGTGCCAGCAGTGAACTAGCGGGCTCCTACAATGAGCAGTTCTTC. It yields the protein CASSELAGSYNEQFF. The rearrangement uses TRBV6-1 and TRBJ2-1; 8 bases match TRBD2. V lost 2 bases, J lost 0 bases, and 0 bases stayed unmatched. CDR3 length: 15 residues. Germline CDR1 is MNHNS and CDR2 is SASEGT.

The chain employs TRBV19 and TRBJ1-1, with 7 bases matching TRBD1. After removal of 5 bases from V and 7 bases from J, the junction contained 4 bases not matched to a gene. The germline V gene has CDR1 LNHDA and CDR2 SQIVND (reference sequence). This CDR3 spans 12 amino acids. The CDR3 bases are TGTGCCAGTAGTCAGGACAGGAGTGAAGCTTTCTTT. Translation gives CASSQDRSEAFF.

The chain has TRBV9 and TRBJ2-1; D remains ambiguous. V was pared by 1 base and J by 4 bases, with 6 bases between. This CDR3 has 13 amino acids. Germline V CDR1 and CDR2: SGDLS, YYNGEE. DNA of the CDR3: TGTGCCAGCAGCGTAAGCGATTACAATGAGCAGTTCTTC. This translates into CASSVSDYNEQFF.

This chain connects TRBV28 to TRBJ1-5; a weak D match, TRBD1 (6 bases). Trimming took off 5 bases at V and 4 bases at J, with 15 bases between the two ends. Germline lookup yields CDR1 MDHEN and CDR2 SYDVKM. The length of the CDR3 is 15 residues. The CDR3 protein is CASSPQGWGNQPQHF. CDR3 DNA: TGTGCCAGCAGTCCACAGGGTTGGGGGAATCAGCCCCAGCATTTT.

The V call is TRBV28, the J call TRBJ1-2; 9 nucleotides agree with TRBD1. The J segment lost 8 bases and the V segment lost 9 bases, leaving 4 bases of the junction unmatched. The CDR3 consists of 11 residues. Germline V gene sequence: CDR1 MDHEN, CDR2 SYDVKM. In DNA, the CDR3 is TGTGCCAGTGGGACAGGGTTGGGCTACACCTTC. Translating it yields CASGTGLGYTF.

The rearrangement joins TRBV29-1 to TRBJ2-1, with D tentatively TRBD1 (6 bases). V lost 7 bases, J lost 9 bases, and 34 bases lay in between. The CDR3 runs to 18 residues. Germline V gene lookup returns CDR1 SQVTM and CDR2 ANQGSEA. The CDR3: CSARAGALDLVSTGEQFF. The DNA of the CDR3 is TGCAGCGCCCGAGCTGGGGCCTTGGACCTCGTATCGACAGGTGAGCAGTTCTTC.

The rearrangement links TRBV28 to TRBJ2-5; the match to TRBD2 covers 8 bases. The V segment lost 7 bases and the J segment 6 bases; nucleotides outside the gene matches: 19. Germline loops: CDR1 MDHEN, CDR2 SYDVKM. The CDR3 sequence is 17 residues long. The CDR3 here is CASTPPGGAGDLKTQYF. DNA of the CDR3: TGTGCCAGCACACCGCCGGGGGGGGCGGGAGATCTCAAGACCCAGTACTTC.

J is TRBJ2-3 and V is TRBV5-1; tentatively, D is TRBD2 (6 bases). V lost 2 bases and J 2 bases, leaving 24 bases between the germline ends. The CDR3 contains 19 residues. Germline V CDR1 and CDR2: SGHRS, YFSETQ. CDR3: CASSFDPRLAETITDTQYF. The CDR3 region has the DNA TGCGCCAGCAGCTTTGACCCAAGATTAGCGGAGACGATCACAGATACGCAGTATTTT.

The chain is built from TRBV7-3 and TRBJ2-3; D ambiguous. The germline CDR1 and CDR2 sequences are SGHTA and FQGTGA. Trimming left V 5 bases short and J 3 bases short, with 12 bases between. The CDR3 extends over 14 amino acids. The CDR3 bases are TGTGCCAGCAGCCCATCACGACTTACAGATACGCAGTATTTT. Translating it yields CASSPSRLTDTQYF.

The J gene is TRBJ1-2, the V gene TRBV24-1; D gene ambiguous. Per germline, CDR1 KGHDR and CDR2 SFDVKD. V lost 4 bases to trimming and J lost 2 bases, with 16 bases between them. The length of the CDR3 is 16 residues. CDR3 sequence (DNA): TGTGCCACCAGTGACCCCCGGGAGAGACGCAACTATGGCTACACCTTC. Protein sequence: CATSDPRERRNYGYTF.

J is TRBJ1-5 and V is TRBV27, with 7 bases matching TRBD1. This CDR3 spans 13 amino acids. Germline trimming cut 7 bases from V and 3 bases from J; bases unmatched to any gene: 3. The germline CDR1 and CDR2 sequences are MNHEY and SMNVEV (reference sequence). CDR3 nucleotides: TGTGCCAGCAAAGGGGGCTTCAATCAGCCCCAGCATTTT. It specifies CASKGGFNQPQHF.

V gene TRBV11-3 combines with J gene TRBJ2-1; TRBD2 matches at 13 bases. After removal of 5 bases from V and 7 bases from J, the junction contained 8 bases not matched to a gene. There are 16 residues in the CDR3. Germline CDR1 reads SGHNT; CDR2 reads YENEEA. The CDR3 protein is CASSAELAGGHNEQFF. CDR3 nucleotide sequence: TGTGCCAGCAGCGCAGAACTAGCGGGAGGGCATAATGAGCAGTTCTTC.

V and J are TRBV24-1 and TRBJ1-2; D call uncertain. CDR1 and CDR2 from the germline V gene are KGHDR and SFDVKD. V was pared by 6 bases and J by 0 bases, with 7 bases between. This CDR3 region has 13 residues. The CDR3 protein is CATSSLANYGYTF. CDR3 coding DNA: TGTGCCACCAGTTCACTAGCTAACTATGGCTACACCTTC.

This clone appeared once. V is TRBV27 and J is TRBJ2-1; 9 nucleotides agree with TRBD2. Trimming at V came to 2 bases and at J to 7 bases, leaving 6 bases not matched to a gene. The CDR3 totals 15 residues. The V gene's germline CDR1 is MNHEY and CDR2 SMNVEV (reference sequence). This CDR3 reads CASSLVAGAPNEQFF. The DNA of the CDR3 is TGTGCCAGCAGTTTAGTAGCGGGGGCCCCTAATGAGCAGTTCTTC.